This TCR beta chain appears in the sequencing data of a study of sequential checkpoint blockade in melanoma. Looking at the study overall: Randomization was 1:1 between first-line nivolumab→ipilimumab and ipilimumab→nivolumab. After both sequences, patients received maintenance nivolumab.

This clone was seen more than once but under ten times. Treatment meaning: randomized to nivolumab then ipilimumab (arm A) or the reverse (arm B). TCRdb keeps only in-frame clones here, not all; method: immunoSEQ multiplex PCR. There are 2,500 or so clones in the sample; 22% occur only once, and roughly 20% lies in the top ten. Sequences were derived from tumor tissue (inferred from file names), sampled from a patient given nivolumab and ipilimumab in sequence. The source of this sequence is a human donor with melanoma.

CDR3 protein: CASSLYRGGRNEQFF. The CDR3 DNA follows: TGTGCCAGCAGCTTATACCGGGGGGGTAGGAATGAGCAGTTCTTC. This chain uses TRBV11-3 with TRBJ2-1; 8 bases are shared with TRBD2. Trimming at V came to 2 bases and at J to 7 bases, leaving 7 bases not matched to a gene. The CDR3 length is 15 residues. Germline V gene lookup returns CDR1 SGHNT and CDR2 YENEEA.